Described below is a single TCR beta chain sequence and its context. The data are from a study of control samples from healthy donors and cancer patients. Repertoires were generated with immunoSEQ multiplex PCR, while TCRdb's copy carries only in-frame clones and drops some. There are 120,000 or so clones in the sample; 85% to 95% occur only once, and 0.5% to 0.7% lies in the top ten. V lost 6 bases and J lost 4, with 10 bases in between. This CDR3 has 12 residues. CDR1 is KGHSH and CDR2 is LQKENI in the germline V gene. This receptor was taken from a man older than 75 with head and neck cancer. The chain has TRBV18 and TRBJ2-7; tentative D call: TRBD1 (5 bases). Sequencing was carried out using PBMCs. CDR3 DNA sequence: TGTGCCAGCTCTTCTCAGGGTTACGAGCAGTACTTC. Amino acid sequence: CASSSQGYEQYF.